Below, one TCR beta chain is given with its context. TCRdb used MiXCR to reprocess the RT-PCR reads, holding one entry per CDR3 protein. This table has about 520,000 distinct CDR3 sequences, 25% appearing once. The data belong to a study of response to subunit inactivated influenza vaccine. CDR1 is SGDLS, CDR2 YYNGEE, per germline. The CDR3 loop spans 17 amino acids. Trimming stripped 0 bases from V and 2 bases from J, with 18 bases between. The source is a man between 50 and 59 years old who received an inactivated influenza vaccine. V gene TRBV9 combines with J gene TRBJ2-7; D is ambiguous. The material was CD4+ T cells sorted from PBMCs, obtained approximately 5 days after vaccination. The CDR3 DNA sequence: TGTGCCAGCAGCGTAGGGATCTTGCGGAAGGGCACCTACGAGCAGTACTTC. It encodes CASSVGILRKGTYEQYF.